This TCR beta chain came from a study of blood T cells in healthy people across ages. Overall study context: Researchers report that template switching captured about one barcoded beta molecule per two T cells.

This clonotype has more than one count but fewer than ten. A sample-barcoded 5' primer and a J-beta primer mix were used in a second PCR of about 7 to 12 cycles. TCRdb processed the 5' RACE reads anew with MiXCR; each CDR3 protein has one entry. The sample includes approximately 1.5 million distinct CDR3 sequences, about 35% of them seen just once. This CDR3 is built from 16 residues. V lost 0 bases to trimming and J lost 4 bases; unmatched junction nucleotides: 4. Germline V gives CDR1 SGHRS, CDR2 YFSETQ. Sequences were obtained from blood. The chain uses TRBV5-1 and TRBJ2-1; the match to TRBD1 covers 10 bases. The origin of this receptor is a woman between 25 and 40 years old in good health. The CDR3 nucleotides are TGCGCCAGCAGCTTGGTTTGGACAGGGGGTTACAATGAGCAGTTCTTC. Translation: CASSLVWTGGYNEQFF.